This T cell receptor (beta chain) is drawn from a study of Ad26.COV2.S vaccination and SARS-CoV-2 variants. About the research overall: The trial was COV1001 and the donor's arm was Ad26.COV2.S. Once, or twice with 56 days between doses, Ad26.COV2.S was given intramuscularly.

Turning to this clone: Its specificity is unknown.

Libraries were prepared by immunoSEQ multiplex PCR; TCRdb keeps only in-frame clonotypes and omits some of them. The sample records 300,000 to 400,000 clones, about 88% being singletons. Study observations and caveats: The study found similar non-spike TCR breadth in vaccine and placebo recipients.

Treatment specified: around 19 received Ad26.COV2.S at low or high dose, single or two shots; roughly five received placebo; per-sample allocation not given. Day 63 after the first vaccine or placebo injection was the time point for sampling. Wuhan-strain SARS-CoV-2 spike was expressed by the Ad26 vector that made up the vaccine. V gave up 2 bases and J gave up 3 bases, with 8 bases separating them. The germline gives CDR1 WSHSY, CDR2 SAAADI. The CDR3 is made up of 13 amino acids. Sequencing was performed on peripheral blood, taken in a trial of Ad26.COV2.S vaccine versus placebo. V usage is TRBV10-2 and J usage is TRBJ2-7; D ambiguous. This clonotype was sampled from a person aged 18-60 years who received the Ad26.COV2.S COVID-19 vaccine or a placebo. This CDR3 reads CASSEGSFYEQYF. DNA for the CDR3: TGCGCCAGCAGTGAGGGCAGCTTCTACGAGCAGTACTTC.